Shown below are 22 T cell receptor beta chains from a single sample sequenced in a study of T cell responses to AZD1222 COVID-19 vaccine. Profiled with immunoSEQ multiplex PCR; TCRdb holds only in-frame clones, not every one. The sample shows 140,000 to 150,000 clones, around four fifths of them seen only once. Material: peripheral blood, obtained on day 0 of MenACWY control vaccination. The receptors were gathered from an adult in good health.

This chain joins TRBV3-1 (or the pseudogene TRBV3-2) and TRBJ2-5; 9 bases map to TRBD2. CDR1 is LGHDT, CDR2 YNNKEL, per germline (reference sequence). Trimming cost V 10 bases and J 4 bases; bases outside gene matches: 10. This CDR3 is built from 14 residues. Written as DNA, the CDR3 is TGTGCCACGTGCTTGCGGGGGGGAGGAGAGACCCAGTACTTC. Encoded protein: CATCLRGGGETQYF.

CDR3 sequence: CASSSTGDQPQHF. DNA of the CDR3: TGCGCCAGCAGCTCAACAGGGGATCAGCCCCAGCATTTT. The chain combines TRBV5-1 with TRBJ1-5; 7 bases fit TRBD1. Losses at the gene ends were 3 bases for V and 5 bases for J; bases not matched to a gene: 2. Germline lookup yields CDR1 SGHRS and CDR2 YFSETQ. The CDR3 extends over 13 amino acids.

The chain uses TRBV19 and TRBJ2-7; 10 bases match TRBD1. Germline values: CDR1 LNHDA, CDR2 SQIVND (reference sequence). The CDR3 totals 15 residues. V dropped 5 bases and J dropped 0; count of bases not matched to a gene: 4. The CDR3 here is CASSRTGGDSYEQYF. Here the CDR3 DNA reads TGTGCCAGTAGTCGGACAGGGGGGGACTCCTACGAGCAGTACTTC.

The chain recombines TRBV5-4 with TRBJ2-1, with 12 positions matching TRBD2. Germline trimming cut 0 bases from V and 9 bases from J; bases unmatched to any gene: 7. The CDR3 has 16 amino acids. Germline values: CDR1 SGHNT, CDR2 YYREEE (reference sequence). The CDR3 loop reads CASSLGRLAGGREQFF. In nucleotides, the CDR3 is TGTGCCAGCAGCTTGGGGCGCCTAGCGGGGGGGCGTGAGCAGTTCTTC.

V usage is TRBV6-1 and J usage is TRBJ1-1, with TRBD1 matching 9 bases. The ends lost 6 bases at V and 1 base at J; junction bases unmatched: 6. Per germline, CDR1 MNHNS and CDR2 SASEGT. The CDR3 totals 15 residues. CDR3 DNA: TGTGCCAGCAGGGACAGGGGAAGAAGGAACACTGAAGCTTTCTTT. As protein: CASRDRGRRNTEAFF.

The genes are TRBV9 and TRBJ1-1; D remains unclear. The CDR3 consists of 15 residues. Trimming stripped 3 bases from V and 5 bases from J, with 17 bases between. The germline V gene encodes CDR1 SGDLS and CDR2 YYNGEE. CDR3 bases: TGTGCCAGCAGCGCCCTAACCCCCCGGGGTACTGAAGCTTTCTTT. The encoded protein is CASSALTPRGTEAFF.

The chain joins TRBV29-1 to TRBJ2-3; D may be TRBD2 (7 bases). The length of the CDR3 is 13 residues. The V end lost 5 bases, the J end lost 3 bases, and 12 bases lay between the germline ends. Per germline, CDR1 SQVTM and CDR2 ANQGSEA. CDR3 DNA: TGCAGCGTTTGGGGAGGGGGAACAGATACGCAGTATTTT. Translated, it gives CSVWGGGTDTQYF.

This clone came up a few times. J is TRBJ1-2 and V is TRBV28; no reliable D call. V was trimmed by 2 bases and J by 1 base, leaving 8 bases between them. Per germline, CDR1 MDHEN and CDR2 SYDVKM. The CDR3 has 14 amino acids. CDR3 coding DNA: TGTGCCAGCAGTTTAACCCAGAGTAACTATGGCTACACCTTC. Its translation is CASSLTQSNYGYTF.

This chain joins TRBV7-3 and TRBJ2-6; TRBD2 agrees at 7 bases. Germline lookup yields CDR1 SGHTA and CDR2 FQGTGA. J gave up 1 base and V 1 base, and 7 bases lay outside the gene matches. CDR3 length: 18 residues. CDR3 residues: CASSLRGGVLSGANVLTF. DNA of the CDR3: TGTGCCAGCAGCTTAAGGGGAGGGGTCCTATCTGGGGCCAACGTCCTGACTTTC.

In nucleotides, the CDR3 is TGTGCCTGGTCGGGACTAGCAAACACCGGGGAGCTGTTTTTT. It encodes CAWSGLANTGELFF. This sequence joins TRBV30 and TRBJ2-2; 9 bases line up with TRBD2. The J segment lost 2 bases and the V segment lost 5 bases, leaving 3 bases of the junction unmatched. CDR1 is GTSNPN, CDR2 SVGIG, per germline (reference sequence). CDR3 length equals 14 residues.

The chain employs TRBV5-5 and TRBJ2-3; D is possibly TRBD1 (8 bases). The CDR3 contains 14 residues. Germline V gene sequence: CDR1 SGHKS, CDR2 YYEKEE (reference sequence). Trimming took 4 bases from V and 6 from J, leaving 15 bases between them. The CDR3 here is CASSHGQGGDTQYF. Written as DNA, the CDR3 is TGTGCCAGCAGCCATGGACAGGGAGGGGATACGCAGTATTTT. The full variable domain, with the rest looked up from reference TRBV5-5 and TRBJ2-3, is DAGVTQSPTHLIKTRGQQVTLRCSPISGHKSVSWYQQVLGQGPQFIFQYYEKEERGRGNFPDRFSARQFPNYSSELNVNALLLGDSALYLCASSHGQGGDTQYFGPGTRLTVL.

This chain links TRBV4-1 with TRBJ2-5, with D unresolved. Germline V CDR1 and CDR2: MGHRA, YSYEKL. This CDR3 spans 13 amino acids. Trimming removed 4 bases from V and 3 bases from J, with 9 bases in between. CDR3 in amino acids: CASSLGRKETQYF. DNA for the CDR3: TGCGCCAGCAGCCTAGGAAGAAAAGAGACCCAGTACTTC.

The rearrangement joins TRBV6-6 to TRBJ1-6; tentatively, D is TRBD1 (6 bases). The CDR3 runs 16 residues. The germline V gene has CDR1 MNHNY and CDR2 SVGAGI (reference sequence). The ends were cut back, 0 bases at V and 9 bases at J, with 15 bases in the middle. The CDR3 loop reads CASSYSNGGLGSPLHF. Here the CDR3 DNA reads TGTGCCAGCAGTTACTCGAATGGGGGGCTTGGTTCACCCCTCCACTTT.

The CDR3 here is CASSPRGLAGGIADTQYF. The CDR3 bases are TGTGCCAGCAGCCCCAGGGGACTAGCGGGGGGTATCGCAGATACGCAGTATTTT. This chain uses TRBV9 with TRBJ2-3; the match to TRBD2 covers 15 bases. The CDR3 is made up of 18 amino acids. The germline gives CDR1 SGDLS, CDR2 YYNGEE. After removal of 4 bases from V and 4 bases from J, the junction contained 10 bases not matched to a gene.

This chain joins TRBV5-1 and TRBJ1-4, with TRBD1 matching over 11 bases. V lost 4 bases and J lost 3; bases outside the gene matches: 8. This CDR3 comprises 17 residues. Germline values: CDR1 SGHRS, CDR2 YFSETQ. CDR3 bases: TGCGCCAGCAGCAAGGACAGGGGGCGGTTACCTAATGAAAAACTGTTTTTT. Translating gives CASSKDRGRLPNEKLFF.

The V gene is TRBV6-5, the J gene TRBJ2-1; possibly TRBD1 for D (5 bases). Germline values: CDR1 MNHEY, CDR2 SVGAGI. V lost 0 bases and J lost 9, with 12 bases in between. This CDR3 is built from 14 residues. CDR3: CASSYSVQGSEQFF. In nucleotides, the CDR3 is TGTGCCAGCAGTTACTCGGTCCAGGGCAGTGAGCAGTTCTTC.

The genes are TRBV27 and TRBJ2-1; TRBD1 matches at 9 bases. With 3 bases clipped from V and 7 bases from J, the junction kept 4 bases outside the gene matches. Germline V CDR1 and CDR2: MNHEY, SMNVEV (reference sequence). The CDR3 runs 14 residues. CDR3 DNA sequence: TGTGCCAGCAGTTTCGGGACAGGGATTAATGAGCAGTTCTTC. As protein: CASSFGTGINEQFF.

The gene calls are TRBV5-4 and TRBJ1-3; D uncertain. Germline CDR1 reads SGHNT; CDR2 reads YYREEE (reference sequence). Trimming cost V 0 bases and J 7 bases, with 8 bases left between them. CDR3 length equals 13 residues. The CDR3 nucleotides are TGTGCCAGCAGCTTGGAACTCCAGAACACCATATATTTT. Its translation is CASSLELQNTIYF.

The V gene is TRBV7-2, the J gene TRBJ2-1, with D possibly TRBD2 on 5 matching bases. Between the trimmed V and J ends, which lost 3 bases and 6 bases, there was a span of 15 bases. CDR1 and CDR2 (germline): SGHTA, FQGNSA. CDR3 length equals 15 residues. CDR3: CASSFASNRLNEQFF. The CDR3 coding sequence is TGTGCCAGCAGCTTCGCTAGCAATCGTCTCAATGAGCAGTTCTTC.

The chain combines TRBV29-1 with TRBJ2-3; 8 nucleotides agree with TRBD2. CDR1 is SQVTM and CDR2 is ANQGSEA in the germline V gene. V lost 8 bases, J lost 2 bases, and 12 bases stayed unmatched. The CDR3 is made up of 15 amino acids. CDR3 loop: CSTRGSGGHTDTQYF. The CDR3 nucleotides are TGCAGCACCCGGGGAAGCGGGGGACACACAGATACGCAGTATTTT.

The genes are TRBV10-3 and TRBJ2-4; no clear D gene. The CDR3 is 14 residues long. V was trimmed by 3 bases and J by 0 bases, leaving 6 bases between them. Germline V gene lookup returns CDR1 ENHRY and CDR2 SYGVKD. CDR3 protein: CAISETIAKNIQYF. In DNA, the CDR3 is TGTGCCATCAGTGAAACTATAGCCAAAAACATTCAGTACTTC.

V is TRBV5-4 and J is TRBJ2-1; unclear D gene. The germline V gene has CDR1 SGHNT and CDR2 YYREEE (reference sequence). Trimming shortened V by 3 bases and J by 7 bases, and 11 bases separated the two germline ends. The CDR3 length is 13 residues. The CDR3 DNA reads TGTGCCAGCAGCTCTCCAGATCCAAATGAGCAGTTCTTC. It codes for CASSSPDPNEQFF.